The entry below describes one T cell receptor beta chain. Antigen: not known. The data were obtained in a study of human T cells and chemical hapten exposure. The overall study: Patients, largely female, had alopecia areata, totalis or universalis. Per-sample TCR yield variability stemmed mainly from small pooled library volume differences.

The time point is: pre-sensitization, week 0. As to treatment: therapeutic diphenylcyclopropenone sensitization with weekly scalp DPC. Unfractionated whole blood yielded total RNA. TCRdb re-derived calls from the RACE reads in MiXCR, one entry per CDR3 protein. The sample consists of some 250,000 distinct CDR3 sequences, 7.7% of them appearing once. Study-wide results and caveats: Among TCRs, those above 1 in 1000 frequency were unaffected by DPC sensitization.

CDR3 length: 20 residues. Germline V gives CDR1 MGHRA, CDR2 YSYEKL. Germline trimming cut 1 base from V and 0 bases from J; bases unmatched to any gene: 17. This receptor was identified in a man aged 18 to 30 with alopecia areata. Some clones in this sample may be carry-over from other donors' samples. The specimen comprised whole blood, sampled in connection with sensitization to the hapten diphenylcyclopropenone (DPC). The genes are TRBV4-1 and TRBJ1-2; 7 bases line up with TRBD1. The DNA for the CDR3 is TGCGCCAGCAGCCAAGCTGGTTACAGGGGCCGTCCGAAAGCTAACTATGGCTACACCTTC. Amino acids: CASSQAGYRGRPKANYGYTF.